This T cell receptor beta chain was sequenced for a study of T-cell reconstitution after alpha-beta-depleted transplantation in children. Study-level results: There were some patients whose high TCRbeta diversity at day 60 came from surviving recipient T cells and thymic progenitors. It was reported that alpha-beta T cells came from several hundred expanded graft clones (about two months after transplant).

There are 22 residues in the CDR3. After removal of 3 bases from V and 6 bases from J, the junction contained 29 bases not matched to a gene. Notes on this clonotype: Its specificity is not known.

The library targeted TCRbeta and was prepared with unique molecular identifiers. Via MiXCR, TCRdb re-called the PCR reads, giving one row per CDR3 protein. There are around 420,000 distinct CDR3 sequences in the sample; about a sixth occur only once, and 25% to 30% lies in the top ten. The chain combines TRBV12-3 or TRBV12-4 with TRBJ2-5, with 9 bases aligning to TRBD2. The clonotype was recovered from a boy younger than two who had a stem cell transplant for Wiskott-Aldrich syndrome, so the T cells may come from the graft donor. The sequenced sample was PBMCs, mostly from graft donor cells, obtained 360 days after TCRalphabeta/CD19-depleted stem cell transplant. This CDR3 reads CASSLERWRGGAESRDPKTQYF. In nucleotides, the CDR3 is TGTGCCAGCAGTTTGGAAAGGTGGCGGGGGGGCGCCGAATCCCGGGACCCGAAGACCCAGTACTTC.